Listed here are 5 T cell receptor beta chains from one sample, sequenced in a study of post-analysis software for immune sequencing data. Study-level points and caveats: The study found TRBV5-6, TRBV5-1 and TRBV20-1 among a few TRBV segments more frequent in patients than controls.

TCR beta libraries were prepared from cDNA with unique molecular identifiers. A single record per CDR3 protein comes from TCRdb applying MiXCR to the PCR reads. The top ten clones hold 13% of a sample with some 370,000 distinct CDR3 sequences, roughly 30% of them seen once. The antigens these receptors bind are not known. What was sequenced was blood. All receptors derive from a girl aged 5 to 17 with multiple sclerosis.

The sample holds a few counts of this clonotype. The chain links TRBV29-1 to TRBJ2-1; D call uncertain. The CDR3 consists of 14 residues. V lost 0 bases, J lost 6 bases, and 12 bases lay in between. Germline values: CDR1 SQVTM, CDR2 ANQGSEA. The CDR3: CSVEEERAPNEQFF. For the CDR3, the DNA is TGCAGCGTTGAAGAGGAGCGAGCTCCCAATGAGCAGTTCTTC.

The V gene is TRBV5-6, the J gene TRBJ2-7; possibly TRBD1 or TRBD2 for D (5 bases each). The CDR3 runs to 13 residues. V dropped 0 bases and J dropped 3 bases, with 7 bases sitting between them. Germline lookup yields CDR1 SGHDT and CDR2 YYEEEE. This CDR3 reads CASSLDGGYEQYF. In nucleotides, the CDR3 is TGTGCCAGCAGCTTGGATGGGGGCTACGAGCAGTACTTC.

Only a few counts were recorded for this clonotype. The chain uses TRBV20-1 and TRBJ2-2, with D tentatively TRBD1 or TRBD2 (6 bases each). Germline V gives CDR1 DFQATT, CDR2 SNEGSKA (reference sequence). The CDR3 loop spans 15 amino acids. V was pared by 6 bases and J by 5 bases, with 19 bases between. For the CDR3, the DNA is TGCAGTGCCTCCATCAAGGGGGGCGGGACCGGGGAGCTGTTTTTT. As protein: CSASIKGGGTGELFF.

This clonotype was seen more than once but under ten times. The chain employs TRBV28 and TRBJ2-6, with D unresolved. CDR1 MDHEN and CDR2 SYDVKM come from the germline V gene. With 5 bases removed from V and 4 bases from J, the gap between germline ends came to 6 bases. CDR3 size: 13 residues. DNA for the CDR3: TGTGCCAGCAGTCCCGCCGGGGCCAACGTCCTGACTTTC. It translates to CASSPAGANVLTF.

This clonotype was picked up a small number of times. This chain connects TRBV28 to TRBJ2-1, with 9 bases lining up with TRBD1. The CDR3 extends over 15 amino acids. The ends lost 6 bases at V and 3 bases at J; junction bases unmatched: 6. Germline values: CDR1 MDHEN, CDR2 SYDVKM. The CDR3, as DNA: TGTGCCAGCAGCCCTTCGGGACAGGGCTACAATGAGCAGTTCTTC. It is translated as CASSPSGQGYNEQFF.